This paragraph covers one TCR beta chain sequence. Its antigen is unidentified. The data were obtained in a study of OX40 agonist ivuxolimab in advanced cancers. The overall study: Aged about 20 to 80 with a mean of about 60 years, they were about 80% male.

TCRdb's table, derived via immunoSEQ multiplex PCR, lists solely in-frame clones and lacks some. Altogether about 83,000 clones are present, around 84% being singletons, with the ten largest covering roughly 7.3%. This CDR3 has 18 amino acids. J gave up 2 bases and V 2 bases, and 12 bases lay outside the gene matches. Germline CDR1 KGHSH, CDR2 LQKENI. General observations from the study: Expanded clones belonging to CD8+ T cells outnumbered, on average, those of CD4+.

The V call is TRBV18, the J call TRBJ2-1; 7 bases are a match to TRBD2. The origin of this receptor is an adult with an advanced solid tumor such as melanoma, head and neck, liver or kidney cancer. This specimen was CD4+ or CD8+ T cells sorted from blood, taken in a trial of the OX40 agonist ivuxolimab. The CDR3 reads CASSPYPLAGAAYNEQFF. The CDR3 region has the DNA TGTGCCAGCTCACCATACCCCTTAGCGGGCGCGGCCTACAATGAGCAGTTCTTC.